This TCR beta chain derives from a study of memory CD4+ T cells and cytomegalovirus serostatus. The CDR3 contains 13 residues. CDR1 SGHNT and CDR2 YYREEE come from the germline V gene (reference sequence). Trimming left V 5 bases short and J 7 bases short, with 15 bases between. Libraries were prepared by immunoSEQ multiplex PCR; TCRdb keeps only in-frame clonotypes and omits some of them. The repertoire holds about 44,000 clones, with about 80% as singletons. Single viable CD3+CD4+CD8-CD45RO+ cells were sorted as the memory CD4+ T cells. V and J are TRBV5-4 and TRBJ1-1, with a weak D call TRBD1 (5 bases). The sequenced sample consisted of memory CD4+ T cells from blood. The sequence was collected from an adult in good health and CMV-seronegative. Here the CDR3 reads CASSLDRVGEAFF. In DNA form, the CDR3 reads TGTGCCAGCAGTCTTGACAGAGTAGGTGAAGCTTTCTTT.